Listed here are 20 T cell receptor beta chains from one sample, sequenced in a study of beta chain features in type 1 diabetes (dated by TCRdb to the late 2010s). Overall study results and their limits: In all four CD4+ subsets, TCRB CDR3 length was moderately but significantly shorter in type 1 diabetes patients.

Their antigen targets remain unknown. Libraries were built with the immunoSEQ multiplex PCR assay. The High Capacity cDNA Reverse Transcription Kit was used to reverse transcribe all of the isolated RNA, meaning that expressed TCRB transcripts were what got sequenced. TCRdb limited this immuneACCESS table to in-frame rearrangements with V and J called. A share of clones is missing; checked studies link under half to unresolved V genes, and the rest is unexplained. This sample is represented by hundreds of thousands of clones; around 15% of them were singletons. Together, the top ten hold less than 0.04% of the sample. What was sequenced was naive CD4+ T cells from blood. In light of the paper, this sample's cell subset or site label describes: true naive CD4+ T cells. The origin of the receptors is a young man with type 1 diabetes.

This sequence joins TRBV7-2 and TRBJ1-1; 7 bases match TRBD1. The CDR3 loop spans 16 amino acids. J was trimmed by 1 base and V by 5 bases; bases with no gene match: 10. CDR1 is SGHTA, CDR2 FQGNSA, per germline. CDR3 loop: CASSPPWTGSNTEAFF. CDR3 DNA: TGTGCCAGCAGCCCGCCTTGGACAGGCTCGAACACTGAAGCTTTCTTT.

This clone was counted once. This chain joins TRBV25-1 and TRBJ1-2; weak D call: TRBD1 (5 bases). In germline, CDR1 is MGHDK, CDR2 SYGVNS. V was cut by 4 bases and J by 5 bases, with 14 bases left in between. CDR3 length: 14 amino acids. The CDR3 nucleotides are TGTGCCAGCAGTGTAATAGGGGAAAGGTATGGCTACACCTTC. Protein: CASSVIGERYGYTF.

There are a few counts of this clone. The chain has TRBV5-1 and TRBJ2-2; 8 nucleotides align to TRBD2. The germline V gene encodes CDR1 SGHRS and CDR2 YFSETQ. V dropped 3 bases and J dropped 6; count of bases not matched to a gene: 1. The CDR3 runs to 13 residues. CDR3 protein: CASSSGGAGELFF. DNA of the CDR3: TGCGCCAGCAGCTCGGGAGGGGCCGGGGAGCTGTTTTTT.

V gene TRBV30 combines with J gene TRBJ1-1, with D perhaps TRBD1 (5 bases). This CDR3 comprises 13 residues. From germline, CDR1 is GTSNPN and CDR2 SVGIG (reference sequence). The CDR3 region has the DNA TGTGCGTGGGGGGAGGATGTGAACACTGAAGCTTTCTTT. It translates to CAWGEDVNTEAFF.

This clone turned up a few times. The chain is built from TRBV14 and TRBJ2-1; no firm D call. The ends were cut back, 0 bases at V and 2 bases at J, with 8 bases in the middle. Germline CDR1 is SGHDN and CDR2 is FVKESK. The CDR3 consists of 15 residues. CDR3: CASSQEGTPYNEQFF. For the CDR3, the DNA is TGTGCCAGCAGCCAAGAGGGCACCCCCTACAATGAGCAGTTCTTC.

Details on this clone: This CDR3 is also generated by other DNA sequences in the sample. V gene TRBV2 combines with J gene TRBJ2-7, with D hard to call. This CDR3 comprises 11 residues. The V and J ends lost 4 bases and 4 bases respectively, with 5 bases between them. Germline V CDR1 and CDR2: SNHLY, FYNNEI. As DNA, the CDR3 is TGTGCCAGCAGTGCCCAGTACGAGCAGTACTTC. Translation: CASSAQYEQYF. Complete variable domain (other parts from reference TRBV2 and TRBJ2-7): EPEVTQTPSHQVTQMGQEVILRCVPISNHLYFYWYRQILGQKVEFLVSFYNNEISEKSEIFDDQFSVERPDGSNFTLKIRSTKLEDSAMYFCASSAQYEQYFGPGTRLTVT.

The CDR3 loop is CASTEGVGGEKLFF. In DNA form, the CDR3 reads TGTGCCAGCACCGAAGGTGTTGGGGGAGAAAAACTGTTTTTT. The gene calls are TRBV6-1 and TRBJ1-4; a possible D gene is TRBD1 (5 bases). The length of the CDR3 is 14 residues. Germline V gives CDR1 MNHNS, CDR2 SASEGT. V gave up 7 bases and J gave up 8 bases, with 17 bases separating them.

This clone has at least ten counts. V is TRBV23-1 and J is TRBJ2-1; tentatively, D is TRBD2 (5 bases). TRBV23-1 is identified as an open reading frame with a role that is uncertain. This CDR3 contains 12 residues. With 11 bases removed from V and 8 bases from J, the gap between germline ends came to 16 bases. CDR3 amino acids: CAGLRVSDEQFF. The CDR3 DNA sequence: TGCGCCGGGTTGCGGGTCAGCGATGAGCAGTTCTTC.

Comments on this clone: In the same sample, other DNA sequences code for this CDR3. The genes are TRBV2 and TRBJ1-1; D possibly corresponds to TRBD1 (5 bases). Germline V gene sequence: CDR1 SNHLY, CDR2 FYNNEI. CDR3 length: 13 amino acids. V lost 0 bases and J 5 bases, leaving 7 bases between the germline ends. The CDR3 sequence: CASSEAWGTEAFF. The CDR3, as DNA: TGTGCCAGCAGTGAAGCTTGGGGGACTGAAGCTTTCTTT.

The chain recombines TRBV4-3 with TRBJ1-2; TRBD1 agrees at 7 bases. CDR3 length: 14 amino acids. Germline V gene data show CDR1 as LGHNA and CDR2 as YSLEER. V trimming: 3 bases; J trimming: 4 bases; junction bases outside the gene matches: 5. The CDR3 sequence is CASSHGRDSYGYTF. CDR3 in DNA: TGCGCCAGCAGCCACGGCCGGGACAGCTATGGCTACACCTTC.

The chain joins TRBV29-1 to TRBJ2-1, with D hard to call. This CDR3 has 13 residues. V lost 4 bases and J 8 bases, leaving 15 bases between the germline ends. Germline CDR1 is SQVTM and CDR2 is ANQGSEA. The CDR3 nucleotides read TGCAGCGTTGCAATTCCGAGTGTCTATGAGCAGTTCTTC. It encodes CSVAIPSVYEQFF.

The CDR3 coding sequence is TGCAGCGTTGAGGGCGGGGGGGACTCCTACAATGAGCAGTTCTTC. Residues: CSVEGGGDSYNEQFF. The V gene is TRBV29-1, the J gene TRBJ2-1, with TRBD2 matching over 9 bases. This CDR3 spans 15 amino acids. CDR1 and CDR2 (germline): SQVTM, ANQGSEA. Trimming at V came to 3 bases and at J to 0 bases, leaving 3 bases not matched to a gene.

Only a few counts were recorded for this clone. The gene calls are TRBV20-1 and TRBJ2-3; no reliable D call. Germline CDR1 and CDR2: DFQATT and SNEGSKA (reference sequence). This CDR3 is built from 11 residues. The V and J ends lost 0 bases and 5 bases respectively, with 3 bases between them. As DNA, the CDR3 is TGCAGTGCTAGAGATGAAGATACGCAGTATTTT. This encodes CSARDEDTQYF.

This clone appeared a few times. In DNA, the CDR3 is TGTGCCAGCAGAGGTAGGGGTGAGTACAATGAGCAGTTCTTC. Translation gives CASRGRGEYNEQFF. This chain uses TRBV25-1 with TRBJ2-1, with a weak D call TRBD1 (5 bases). This CDR3 comprises 14 residues. V lost 6 bases and J lost 4, with 13 bases in between. CDR1 is MGHDK and CDR2 is SYGVNS in the germline V gene.

This clone has a handful of counts. The chain joins TRBV11-2 to TRBJ2-3; perhaps TRBD1 as D (6 bases). CDR1 is SGHAT, CDR2 FQNNGV, per germline. The CDR3 has 16 amino acids. With 5 bases removed from V and 0 bases from J, the gap between germline ends came to 15 bases. As DNA, the CDR3 is TGTGCCAGCAGCCAAAGGGGGAGTGGTAGCACAGATACGCAGTATTTT. This encodes CASSQRGSGSTDTQYF.

In its sample, this clone was seen a few times. The chain employs TRBV13 and TRBJ2-1; possibly TRBD2 for D (6 bases). Germline CDR1 PRHDT, CDR2 FYEKMQ (reference sequence). The CDR3 sequence is 17 residues long. The germline V and J ends were trimmed by 4 bases and 4 bases, with 20 bases remaining between them. The CDR3, as DNA: TGTGCCAGCAGCTCCACCGGATTTGCGGGGAATTACAATGAGCAGTTCTTC. This gives the protein CASSSTGFAGNYNEQFF.

This clone was picked up a small number of times. This sequence joins TRBV20-1 and TRBJ2-5, with 8 positions matching TRBD2. The length of the CDR3 is 11 residues. The V gene's germline CDR1 is DFQATT and CDR2 SNEGSKA (reference sequence). As DNA, the CDR3 is TGCACCGGGACTAGTTTAGAGACCCAGTACTTC. Protein product: CTGTSLETQYF.

This clone was counted between two and nine times. The CDR3: CASSLENSNQPQHF. The CDR3 DNA sequence: TGCGCCAGCAGCTTGGAAAACAGCAATCAGCCCCAGCATTTT. The chain couples TRBV5-1 to TRBJ1-5; the D is unclear. Germline assignment: CDR1 SGHRS and CDR2 YFSETQ. V gave up 0 bases and J gave up 1 base, with 5 bases separating them. The CDR3 has 14 residues.

As for this clone: Other DNA sequences of this sample code for an identical CDR3. The chain combines TRBV7-8 with TRBJ2-5; D ambiguous. V was trimmed by 0 bases and J by 4 bases, leaving 3 bases between them. The CDR3 has 12 residues. Germline-derived CDR1 and CDR2 are SGHVS and FQNEAQ. The CDR3 bases are TGTGCCAGCAGCTTAGCAAGAGAGACCCAGTACTTC. Translation gives CASSLARETQYF.

This clone was counted a few times. This sequence joins TRBV28 and TRBJ2-7, with TRBD1 matching 9 bases. Trimming cost V 2 bases and J 5 bases; bases outside gene matches: 7. Germline CDR1 is MDHEN and CDR2 is SYDVKM. CDR3 length equals 15 residues. This CDR3 reads CASSLGGQGSNEQYF. CDR3 bases: TGTGCCAGCAGTTTAGGGGGACAGGGTAGTAACGAGCAGTACTTC.